These 16 T cell receptor beta chains originate from one sample sequenced in a study of blood T cell repertoires in COVID-19. The data were produced by immunoSEQ multiplex PCR, yet TCRdb's version contains in-frame clones alone and is incomplete. The profile covers 150,000 to 200,000 clones, with about 85% appearing a single time and about a fifth taken by the ten largest. The source material was peripheral blood. All receptors derive from a man in his 60s with active or convalescent COVID-19.

The chain uses TRBV15 and TRBJ2-7, with a possible D match to TRBD2 (5 bases). The V gene lost 0 bases and the J gene lost 3 bases, with 12 bases spanning the gap. The germline V gene has CDR1 LNHNV and CDR2 YYDKDF (reference sequence). This CDR3 region has 15 residues. CDR3 coding DNA: TGTGCCACCAGCAGAGATCGGGGTCCGAGCTACGAGCAGTACTTC. Protein sequence: CATSRDRGPSYEQYF.

This clone is labeled as medium-sized. CDR3 sequence reads: CASSELAGGGDTQYF. In DNA form, the CDR3 reads TGTGCCAGCAGTGAACTAGCGGGGGGAGGAGATACGCAGTATTTT. J is TRBJ2-3 and V is TRBV6-1, with 11 positions matching TRBD2. CDR3 length: 15 residues. In germline, CDR1 is MNHNS, CDR2 SASEGT. Trimming cost V 2 bases and J 5 bases; bases outside gene matches: 3.

This rearrangement joins TRBV12-5 to TRBJ2-3, with 8 bases lining up with TRBD1. V gave up 6 bases and J gave up 0 bases; unmatched junction bases: 5. This CDR3 spans 15 amino acids. CDR1 and CDR2 from the germline V gene are LGHNT and FRNRAP. The CDR3 here is CASGPRGQSTDTQYF. Written as DNA, the CDR3 is TGTGCTAGTGGGCCCAGGGGGCAAAGCACAGATACGCAGTATTTT.

The chain combines TRBV29-1 with TRBJ1-4; 7 bases are shared with TRBD1. CDR1 SQVTM and CDR2 ANQGSEA come from the germline V gene. The CDR3 runs 12 residues. Here the CDR3 DNA reads TGCTCTCTCTCAGGGGGAAATGAAAAACTGTTTTTT. Its protein is CSLSGGNEKLFF.

Regarding this clone: Other DNA sequences from this sample encode an identical CDR3 as well. This chain joins TRBV7-3 and TRBJ2-3; 9 nucleotides line up with TRBD2. In germline, CDR1 is SGHTA, CDR2 FQGTGA. There are 15 residues in the CDR3. J lost 3 bases, V lost 2 bases, and 3 bases had no gene match. CDR3 DNA sequence: TGTGCCAGCAGCTTAGCGGGGGGGCGGACAGATACGCAGTATTTT. This gives the protein CASSLAGGRTDTQYF.

This clone showed up just a few times. The chain recombines TRBV3-1 (or the pseudogene TRBV3-2) with TRBJ1-2; perhaps TRBD1 as D (6 bases). Germline V gene data show CDR1 as LGHDT and CDR2 as YNNKEL (reference sequence). The CDR3 contains 14 residues. V dropped 0 bases and J dropped 6 bases, with 11 bases sitting between them. CDR3 DNA: TGTGCCAGCAGCCAAGAGGGGGGGGCGGATGGCTACACCTTC. Protein: CASSQEGGADGYTF.

A word on this clone: Additional DNA sequences in this sample encode the identical CDR3. V gene TRBV6-5 combines with J gene TRBJ1-6; no reliable D call. This CDR3 has 14 residues. V was cut by 2 bases and J by 10 bases, with 12 bases left in between. The germline CDR1 and CDR2 sequences are MNHEY and SVGAGI. The CDR3: CASSYLSPGSPLHF. Here the CDR3 DNA reads TGTGCCAGCAGTTACCTCTCGCCTGGCTCACCCCTCCACTTT.

This chain connects TRBV6-5 to TRBJ2-5; 10 bases fit TRBD2. Looked up from germline, CDR1 is MNHEY and CDR2 is SVGAGI. The CDR3 consists of 15 residues. V lost 2 bases, J lost 5 bases, and 5 bases stayed unmatched. This CDR3 reads CASSYISGGRETQYF. CDR3 nucleotide sequence: TGTGCCAGCAGTTACATTAGCGGGGGGCGGGAGACCCAGTACTTC.

The sample holds one count of this clone. This sequence joins TRBV10-1 and TRBJ1-4; no firm D call. V lost 5 bases, J lost 8 bases, and 9 bases lay in between. Germline V lookup: CDR1 WNHNN, CDR2 SYGVQD (reference sequence). The CDR3 covers 12 residues. The CDR3 is CASSTNGEKLFF. The CDR3 DNA sequence: TGCGCCAGCAGTACCAACGGGGAAAAACTGTTTTTT.

This chain uses TRBV7-6 with TRBJ1-4; D unresolved. CDR3 length: 14 amino acids. V shed 2 bases and J shed 6 bases, with 10 bases lying between them. Germline loops: CDR1 SGHVS, CDR2 FNYEAQ. The CDR3: CASSLSIGDEKLFF. DNA for the CDR3: TGTGCCAGCAGCTTATCCATCGGGGATGAAAAACTGTTTTTT.

This clone was detected once. The J gene is TRBJ2-2, the V gene TRBV5-4; 10 bases are a match to TRBD1. The V segment lost 4 bases and the J segment 4 bases; nucleotides outside the gene matches: 4. The CDR3 loop spans 15 amino acids. Germline V lookup: CDR1 SGHNT, CDR2 YYREEE (reference sequence). CDR3 protein: CASSRQGAFTGELFF. The CDR3, as DNA: TGTGCCAGCAGCCGACAGGGGGCTTTCACCGGGGAGCTGTTTTTT.

The J gene is TRBJ1-3, the V gene TRBV6-5; D gene ambiguous. This CDR3 has 14 amino acids. The ends were cut back, 4 bases at V and 3 bases at J, with 10 bases in the middle. Germline values: CDR1 MNHEY, CDR2 SVGAGI. CDR3 residues: CASSSTGFGNTIYF. For the CDR3, the DNA is TGTGCCAGCAGTTCGACGGGATTTGGAAACACCATATATTTT.

This rearrangement joins TRBV7-2 to TRBJ1-5; weak D call: TRBD1 (5 bases). Trimming removed 7 bases at V and 1 base at J, with 11 bases between. Germline values: CDR1 SGHTA, CDR2 FQGNSA. The CDR3 totals 14 residues. As DNA, the CDR3 is TGTGCCAGCACTCATCAGGGAAGCAATCAGCCCCAGCATTTT. Protein sequence: CASTHQGSNQPQHF.

In regard to this clone: Other nucleotide sequences from this sample produce the same CDR3. This sequence joins TRBV5-1 and TRBJ2-7, with TRBD1 matching over 10 bases. J lost 2 bases, V lost 3 bases, and 2 bases had no gene match. The CDR3 covers 14 residues. Germline loops: CDR1 SGHRS, CDR2 YFSETQ. Here the CDR3 reads CASSSGQGAYEQYF. The DNA for the CDR3 is TGCGCCAGCAGCTCAGGACAGGGGGCCTACGAGCAGTACTTC.

The chain combines TRBV5-6 with TRBJ1-2; D might be TRBD1 (6 bases). Germline V gene lookup returns CDR1 SGHDT and CDR2 YYEEEE. The CDR3 has 15 residues. The V gene lost 2 bases and the J gene lost 8 bases, with 19 bases spanning the gap. The DNA of the CDR3 is TGTGCCAGCAGCTTCAGGGACACTACCTCGGGAGGCTACACCTTC. This sequence encodes CASSFRDTTSGGYTF.

This clone was recorded only once. The J gene is TRBJ2-7, the V gene TRBV9, with 7 bases that match TRBD1. The CDR3 totals 14 residues. Germline V CDR1 and CDR2: SGDLS, YYNGEE. V was clipped by 4 bases and J by 2 bases; unmatched bases: 6. The CDR3 nucleotides read TGTGCCAGCAGCCCCACAGGGGCGGCCTACGAGCAGTACTTC. Residues: CASSPTGAAYEQYF.